The 14 T cell receptor beta chains below all came from one sample that was sequenced in a study of control samples from healthy donors and cancer patients. Clones were sequenced by immunoSEQ multiplex PCR, and TCRdb holds only the in-frame ones, with some missing. Counted here are around 120,000 clones, around nine tenths occurring once; the ten biggest clones make up 2% to 2.5%. Sequenced sample: blood. These receptors were obtained from a woman in her 70s in good health.

The chain has TRBV11-2 and TRBJ2-1; D gene unclear. The length of the CDR3 is 15 residues. V was cut by 1 base and J by 7 bases, with 14 bases left in between. Germline CDR1 SGHAT, CDR2 FQNNGV. The CDR3 loop reads CASSLVSSDPNEQFF. The CDR3 nucleotides are TGTGCCAGCAGCTTAGTGTCCTCCGATCCGAATGAGCAGTTCTTC.

The chain joins TRBV19 to TRBJ1-5; D is ambiguous. Trimming took off 4 bases at V and 3 bases at J, with 16 bases between the two ends. The CDR3 runs to 16 residues. The germline CDR1 and CDR2 sequences are LNHDA and SQIVND (reference sequence). The CDR3 DNA sequence: TGTGCCAGTAGTACCCCAGGCATGAGGAACAATCAGCCCCAGCATTTT. Protein: CASSTPGMRNNQPQHF.

The chain recombines TRBV5-1 with TRBJ2-7; the match to TRBD1 covers 8 bases. V gave up 3 bases and J gave up 4 bases; unmatched junction bases: 12. Germline V lookup: CDR1 SGHRS, CDR2 YFSETQ. This CDR3 has 16 residues. CDR3 nucleotide sequence: TGCGCCAGCAGCTCACCGCTGGGGCAGGGGGCTTACGAGCAGTACTTC. It translates to CASSSPLGQGAYEQYF.

CDR3 region: CASAPSGGPGYEQYF. Written as DNA, the CDR3 is TGCGCCAGCGCCCCCTCAGGAGGGCCGGGGTACGAGCAGTACTTC. V gene TRBV5-1 combines with J gene TRBJ2-7, with a tentative D call TRBD2 (6 bases). V gave up 7 bases and J gave up 4 bases, with 21 bases separating them. The V gene's germline CDR1 is SGHRS and CDR2 YFSETQ. This CDR3 region has 15 residues.

The V and J genes are TRBV19 and TRBJ2-7, with D tentatively TRBD2 (5 bases). The germline CDR1 and CDR2 sequences are LNHDA and SQIVND (reference sequence). Trimming took 1 base from V and 0 from J, leaving 13 bases between them. This CDR3 comprises 16 residues. The CDR3 spells CASSIGPPGSSYEQYF. The CDR3 coding sequence is TGTGCCAGTAGTATAGGGCCCCCTGGGAGCTCCTACGAGCAGTACTTC.

The J gene is TRBJ1-2, the V gene TRBV7-8; no reliable D call. The CDR3 sequence is 15 residues long. In germline, CDR1 is SGHVS, CDR2 FQNEAQ. The V and J ends lost 5 bases and 4 bases respectively, with 17 bases between them. CDR3 in DNA: TGTGCCAGCAGCATCGGTACCTCTCTTGGCTATGGCTACACCTTC. Translating gives CASSIGTSLGYGYTF.

Concerning this clone: No DNA is shown, since the ends of the CDR3 on it are uncertain; the CDR3 is the one TCRdb lists. The rearrangement joins TRBV5-5 to TRBJ1-2. CDR1 is SGHKS and CDR2 is YYEKEE in the germline V gene (reference sequence). The CDR3 comprises 12 residues, both ends counted. This CDR3 reads CASSSFVGEGTF.

This chain uses TRBV27 with TRBJ2-5; D perhaps matches TRBD2 (6 bases). Germline assignment: CDR1 MNHEY and CDR2 SMNVEV (reference sequence). There are 15 residues in the CDR3. Trimming shortened V by 0 bases and J by 4 bases, and 12 bases separated the two germline ends. CDR3: CASSLSGGAGETQYF. CDR3 nucleotide sequence: TGTGCCAGCAGTTTATCCGGGGGAGCGGGAGAGACCCAGTACTTC.

There are a few counts of this clone. V and J are TRBV3-1 (or the pseudogene TRBV3-2) and TRBJ1-5, with D hard to call. CDR3 length equals 13 residues. From germline, CDR1 is LGHDT and CDR2 YNNKEL (reference sequence). V was cut by 1 base and J by 7 bases, with 8 bases left in between. Here the CDR3 reads CASSQVEGQPQHF. The CDR3 DNA is TGTGCCAGCAGCCAAGTTGAAGGGCAGCCCCAGCATTTT.

The rearrangement uses TRBV5-4 and TRBJ2-2; D unclear. Germline CDR1 and CDR2: SGHNT and YYREEE (reference sequence). The CDR3 extends over 12 amino acids. V lost 4 bases to trimming and J lost 6 bases, with 7 bases between them. The CDR3 DNA reads TGTGCCAGCAGCCAGCAATCCGGGGAGCTGTTTTTT. Translation gives CASSQQSGELFF.

V is TRBV7-2 and J is TRBJ2-5; D is unresolved. V was cut by 1 base and J by 5 bases, with 8 bases left in between. Looked up from germline, CDR1 is SGHTA and CDR2 is FQGNSA. CDR3 length: 13 amino acids. The CDR3 region is CASSLGAWETQYF. The DNA of the CDR3 is TGTGCCAGCAGCTTAGGAGCGTGGGAGACCCAGTACTTC.

This chain uses TRBV5-1 with TRBJ2-7, with TRBD1 matching over 8 bases. CDR1 SGHRS and CDR2 YFSETQ come from the germline V gene. V lost 1 base and J lost 0; bases outside the gene matches: 0. The length of the CDR3 is 14 residues. The CDR3 here is CASSLQGASYEQYF. The CDR3, as DNA: TGCGCCAGCAGCTTGCAGGGGGCCTCCTACGAGCAGTACTTC.

The chain combines TRBV7-8 with TRBJ2-7; D unresolved. The CDR3 contains 11 residues. V was shortened by 5 bases and J by 6 bases, with 8 bases between the two germline ends. Germline V gives CDR1 SGHVS, CDR2 FQNEAQ. The CDR3, as DNA: TGTGCCAGCAGCCGGAGAGGCGAGCAGTACTTC. This encodes CASSRRGEQYF.

V and J are TRBV19 and TRBJ1-3; 7 bases align to TRBD1. This CDR3 has 16 residues. The germline V gene has CDR1 LNHDA and CDR2 SQIVND (reference sequence). The junction had 9 bases not matched to a gene; V was cut back by 4 bases and J by 3 bases. The CDR3 DNA sequence: TGTGCCAGTAGTAAGGCCGGGACAGTACTTGGAAACACCATATATTTT. As protein: CASSKAGTVLGNTIYF.